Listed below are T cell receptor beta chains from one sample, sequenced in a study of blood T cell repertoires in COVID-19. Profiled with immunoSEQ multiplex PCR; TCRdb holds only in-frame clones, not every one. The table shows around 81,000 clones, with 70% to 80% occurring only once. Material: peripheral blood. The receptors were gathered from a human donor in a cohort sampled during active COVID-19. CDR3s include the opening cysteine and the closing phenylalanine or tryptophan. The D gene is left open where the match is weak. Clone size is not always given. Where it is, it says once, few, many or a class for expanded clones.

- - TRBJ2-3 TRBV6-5 TGTGCCAGCTTATCCCTAGGCCGTACAGATACGCAGTATTTT CASLSLGRTDTQYF
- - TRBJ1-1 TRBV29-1 TGCAGCGTTACAACGAACACTGAAGCTTTCTTT CSVTTNTEAFF
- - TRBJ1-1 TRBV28 TGTGCCAGCAGTTTACCGCAGGGTTCGAACACTGAAGCTTTCTTT CASSLPQGSNTEAFF
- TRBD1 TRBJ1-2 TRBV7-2 TGTGCCAGCAGCTTCGACAGGGGCAATTACTATGGCTACACCTTC CASSFDRGNYYGYTF
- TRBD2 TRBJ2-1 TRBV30 TGTGCCTGGAGTGCTGGGACTAGCGGGAGGGCCAGAGATGAGCAGTTCTTC CAWSAGTSGRARDEQFF
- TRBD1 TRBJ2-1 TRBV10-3 TGTGCCACCTATAGGGGACAGGGAGGGCATGAGCAGTTCTTC CATYRGQGGHEQFF
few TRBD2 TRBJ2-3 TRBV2 TGTGCCAGCGGGCGGGGGACTAGCGGAGATACGCAGTATTTT CASGRGTSGDTQYF
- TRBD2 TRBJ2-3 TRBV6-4 TGTGCCAGCAGTGCCCACGGCGCGGCTAGCGGGAAAAAAGCAGATACGCAGTATTTT CASSAHGAASGKKADTQYF
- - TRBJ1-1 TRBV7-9 TGTGCCAGCAGCTTTACGGACAGAGACACTGAAGCTTTCTTT CASSFTDRDTEAFF
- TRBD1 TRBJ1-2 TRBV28 TGTGCCAGCAGTCTCTACCCGGACAGGGGGAGAGGCTACACCTTC CASSLYPDRGRGYTF
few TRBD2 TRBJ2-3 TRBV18 TGTGCCAGCTCTCCACTAGCGGGGGAGAGCACAGATACGCAGTATTTT CASSPLAGESTDTQYF
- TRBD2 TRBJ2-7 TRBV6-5 TGTGCCAGCAGCCCGACTAGCGGGGGCTTTTACGAGCAGTACTTC CASSPTSGGFYEQYF
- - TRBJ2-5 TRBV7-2 TGTGCCAGCAGCTTAGTCAGGGAAGAGACCCAGTACTTC CASSLVREETQYF
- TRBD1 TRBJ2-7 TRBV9 TGTGCCAGCAGCGAGCAGGGACAGAACTACGAGCAGTACTTC CASSEQGQNYEQYF
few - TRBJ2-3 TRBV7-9 TGTGCCAGCAGCTTAGTTTCGGGGTTTGATACGCAGTATTTT CASSLVSGFDTQYF
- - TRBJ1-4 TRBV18 TGTGCCAGCTCACCACCAAGTCAGGCCAGAGAAAAACTGTTTTTT CASSPPSQAREKLFF
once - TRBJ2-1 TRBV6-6 TGTGCCAGCAGCCCCTTACAGGGAAGCAATGAGCAGTTCTTC CASSPLQGSNEQFF
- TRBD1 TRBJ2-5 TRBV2 TGTGCCAGCAGCACACAGGGGGCCCAAGAGACCCAGTACTTC CASSTQGAQETQYF
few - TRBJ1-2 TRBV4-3 TGCGCCAGCAGCCAAGAATCCGGGAGGCACTATGGCTACACCTTC CASSQESGRHYGYTF
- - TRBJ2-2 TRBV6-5 TGTGCCAGCAGCCGGGGTGCCGGGGAGCTGTTTTTT CASSRGAGELFF
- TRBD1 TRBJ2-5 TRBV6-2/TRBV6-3 TGTGCCAGCAGCCGACAGGGGTTCGGTCAAGAGACCCAGTACTTC CASSRQGFGQETQYF
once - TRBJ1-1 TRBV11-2 TGTGCCAGCAGCTTTAGCGGAAACACTGAAGCTTTCTTT CASSFSGNTEAFF
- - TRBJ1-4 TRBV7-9 TGTGCCAGCAGTCACGACCTCGGGTGGTCGAATGAAAAACTGTTTTTT CASSHDLGWSNEKLFF
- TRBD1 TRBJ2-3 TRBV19 TGTGCCAGTACTAAGGGAAGACAGGGAGCAGATACGCAGTATTTT CASTKGRQGADTQYF
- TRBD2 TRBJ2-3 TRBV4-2 TGTGCCAGCGGAGCTTACTCTGCTAGCGGGGGGGCAGATACGCAGTATTTT CASGAYSASGGADTQYF
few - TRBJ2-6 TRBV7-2 TGTGCCAGCAAGAGGTCTGGGGCCAACGTCCTGACTTTC CASKRSGANVLTF
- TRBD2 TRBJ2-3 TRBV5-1 TGCGCCAGCAGCTTAATAGCGGGAGTCGGCACAGATACGCAGTATTTT CASSLIAGVGTDTQYF
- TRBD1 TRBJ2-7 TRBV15 TGTGCCACCAGTCGGACAGGGGACAGTCACCGCGAGCAGTACTTC CATSRTGDSHREQYF